These 16 T cell receptor beta chains originate from one sample sequenced in a study of T cell changes during pregnancy in multiple sclerosis (dated by TCRdb to about 2019). The library was made by the immunoSEQ multiplex PCR assay. TCRdb re-hosts the immuneACCESS table, in-frame sequences only. Its copies lack some clones; in the studies checked, an unresolved V gene accounts for under half of them, and the cause for the rest is not known. The sample contains around 48,000 clones, around 92% of them found a single time. Of the sample, around 0.9% is held by the ten largest clones. This sample comprised CD4+ T cells from peripheral blood mononuclear cells, obtained in the second trimester of pregnancy. These receptor sequences come from a female donor in good health, enrolled as a control in a pregnancy study.

The V gene is TRBV5-1, the J gene TRBJ2-5; weak D call: TRBD2 (5 bases). This CDR3 comprises 16 residues. Per germline, CDR1 SGHRS and CDR2 YFSETQ. V lost 10 bases to trimming and J lost 1 base, with 23 bases between them. CDR3 residues: CAGATGIAYGQETQYF. Here the CDR3 DNA reads TGCGCCGGCGCCACGGGGATTGCCTACGGCCAAGAGACCCAGTACTTC.

This clone was seen just once. The chain has TRBV5-1 and TRBJ2-3; 9 positions match TRBD2. V lost 4 bases and J lost 5; bases outside the gene matches: 11. Germline CDR1 reads SGHRS; CDR2 reads YFSETQ. The CDR3 length is 16 residues. Here the CDR3 reads CASSPLAGGSGDTQYF. CDR3 in DNA: TGCGCCAGCAGCCCCTTGGCGGGAGGGTCTGGAGATACGCAGTATTTT.

This clone appeared a few times. The rearrangement uses TRBV6-5 and TRBJ1-4; 8 nucleotides align to TRBD1. The germline V gene has CDR1 MNHEY and CDR2 SVGAGI. The CDR3 covers 16 residues. J lost 6 bases, V lost 4 bases, and 10 bases had no gene match. In DNA, the CDR3 is TGTGCCAGCAGTTCTCCTACCGGGACAGGAGATGAAAAACTGTTTTTT. Encoded protein: CASSSPTGTGDEKLFF.

This sequence joins TRBV19 and TRBJ1-5; TRBD1 aligns across 9 bases. Germline assignment: CDR1 LNHDA and CDR2 SQIVND (reference sequence). With V trimmed by 6 bases and J by 4 bases, 4 bases remained unmatched. The CDR3 has 14 amino acids. The CDR3 coding sequence is TGTGCCAGTAGAGTACAGGGGGCAAATCAGCCCCAGCATTTT. Translation gives CASRVQGANQPQHF. The full variable domain, in which reference TRBV19 and TRBJ1-5 provide the parts outside the CDR3, is DGGITQSPKYLFRKEGQNVTLSCEQNLNHDAMYWYRQDPGQGLRLIYYSQIVNDFQKGDIAEGYSVSREKKESFPLTVTSAQKNPTAFYLCASRVQGANQPQHFGDGTRLSIL.

CDR3 nucleotides: TGTGCAAGTCGCTTAGACGGAGCGCCCTGCTTC. As protein: CASRLDGAPCF. V gene TRBV12-2 combines with J gene TRBJ2-7; the D call in the table, TRBD2, was not verified against the DNA. TRBV12-2 constitutes a pseudogene. The CDR3 runs to 11 residues.

The rearrangement links TRBV2 to TRBJ2-3; 11 bases match TRBD2. Germline V gives CDR1 SNHLY, CDR2 FYNNEI. The V segment lost 6 bases and the J segment 4 bases; nucleotides outside the gene matches: 6. The CDR3 contains 15 residues. The CDR3 coding sequence is TGTGCCAGCAGCTTAGCGGGGGGGTCCCCAGATACGCAGTATTTT. Amino acids: CASSLAGGSPDTQYF.

The chain uses TRBV7-2 and TRBJ2-1; a weak D match, TRBD1 (5 bases). Germline V gene lookup returns CDR1 SGHTA and CDR2 FQGNSA. V was shortened by 1 base and J by 1 base, with 8 bases between the two germline ends. The CDR3 covers 15 residues. The CDR3 sequence: CASSLVSGSYNEQFF. The CDR3 nucleotides are TGTGCCAGCAGCTTAGTTTCAGGGTCCTACAATGAGCAGTTCTTC.

The V gene is TRBV11-3, the J gene TRBJ2-1; tentatively, D is TRBD2 (6 bases). Germline CDR1 and CDR2: SGHNT and YENEEA. There are 15 residues in the CDR3. Trimming left V 5 bases short and J 0 bases short, with 11 bases between. CDR3 residues: CASSRERSSYNEQFF. The CDR3 nucleotides read TGTGCCAGCAGCCGGGAGCGGAGCTCCTACAATGAGCAGTTCTTC.

This clone was recorded once. The CDR3 here is CASSFLRGNQPQHF. The CDR3 DNA reads as TGTGCCAGCAGTTTCTTGAGGGGCAATCAGCCCCAGCATTTT. This sequence joins TRBV28 and TRBJ1-5; D unclear. Per the germline V gene, CDR1 is MDHEN and CDR2 is SYDVKM. CDR3 length equals 14 residues. V dropped 3 bases and J dropped 2 bases, with 8 bases sitting between them.

This clone was recorded a few times. V and J are TRBV10-1 and TRBJ1-6; unclear D gene. This CDR3 is built from 12 residues. The V gene's germline CDR1 is WNHNN and CDR2 SYGVQD (reference sequence). V lost 5 bases, J lost 12 bases, and 11 bases lay in between. In DNA form, the CDR3 reads TGCGCCAGCAGTCACGGACGGGAACCCCTCCACTTT. Translation: CASSHGREPLHF.

In this sample, this clone turned up a few times. The chain recombines TRBV7-3 with TRBJ1-5; perhaps TRBD1 as D (5 bases). Trimming cost V 3 bases and J 3 bases, with 9 bases left between them. Germline values: CDR1 SGHTA, CDR2 FQGTGA. The CDR3 loop spans 14 amino acids. The CDR3 region has the DNA TGTGCCAGCAGCTTCAGGGTTCCCAATCAGCCCCAGCATTTT. Translated, it gives CASSFRVPNQPQHF.

J is TRBJ1-2 and V is TRBV18; 8 bases match TRBD1. J lost 7 bases, V lost 2 bases, and 6 bases had no gene match. Germline assignment: CDR1 KGHSH and CDR2 LQKENI. The CDR3 is made up of 14 amino acids. The DNA of the CDR3 is TGTGCCAGCTCACCAAATGGACAGGGCGGTGGCTACACCTTC. Protein: CASSPNGQGGGYTF.

The chain's CDR3 is CASSIGTGALNNEQFF. CDR3 nucleotide sequence: TGTGCCAGTAGTATAGGAACAGGGGCCCTAAACAATGAGCAGTTCTTC. J is TRBJ2-1 and V is TRBV19, with TRBD1 identical over 7 bases. Losses at the gene ends were 1 base for V and 5 bases for J; bases not matched to a gene: 8. CDR1 and CDR2 from the germline V gene are LNHDA and SQIVND (reference sequence). This CDR3 comprises 16 residues.

CDR3 nucleotide sequence: TGTGCCATCCTAGACGCAGCTAACTATGGCTACACCTTC. Its translation: CAILDAANYGYTF. The chain uses TRBV28 and TRBJ1-2; D remains ambiguous. The CDR3 consists of 13 residues. Trimming removed 10 bases at V and 0 bases at J, with 12 bases between. Germline V gene sequence: CDR1 MDHEN, CDR2 SYDVKM.

The V and J genes are TRBV7-8 and TRBJ2-6; TRBD1 aligns across 8 bases. This CDR3 comprises 18 residues. Germline CDR1 SGHVS, CDR2 FQNEAQ. The V gene end was trimmed by 4 bases and the J gene end by 4 bases; junction bases not matched to a gene: 12. The CDR3 sequence: CASSWAGGAVTGANVLTF. The CDR3 DNA reads TGTGCCAGCAGCTGGGCAGGGGGCGCGGTAACAGGGGCCAACGTCCTGACTTTC.

The chain links TRBV7-8 to TRBJ2-6; TRBD2 might be the D (5 bases). Germline CDR1 and CDR2: SGHVS and FQNEAQ. The CDR3 length is 17 residues. The V end lost 6 bases, the J end lost 2 bases, and 17 bases lay between the germline ends. CDR3 region: CASRLRVMGTGANVLTF. The CDR3 DNA reads as TGTGCCAGCAGATTGAGGGTCATGGGGACTGGGGCCAACGTCCTGACTTTC.